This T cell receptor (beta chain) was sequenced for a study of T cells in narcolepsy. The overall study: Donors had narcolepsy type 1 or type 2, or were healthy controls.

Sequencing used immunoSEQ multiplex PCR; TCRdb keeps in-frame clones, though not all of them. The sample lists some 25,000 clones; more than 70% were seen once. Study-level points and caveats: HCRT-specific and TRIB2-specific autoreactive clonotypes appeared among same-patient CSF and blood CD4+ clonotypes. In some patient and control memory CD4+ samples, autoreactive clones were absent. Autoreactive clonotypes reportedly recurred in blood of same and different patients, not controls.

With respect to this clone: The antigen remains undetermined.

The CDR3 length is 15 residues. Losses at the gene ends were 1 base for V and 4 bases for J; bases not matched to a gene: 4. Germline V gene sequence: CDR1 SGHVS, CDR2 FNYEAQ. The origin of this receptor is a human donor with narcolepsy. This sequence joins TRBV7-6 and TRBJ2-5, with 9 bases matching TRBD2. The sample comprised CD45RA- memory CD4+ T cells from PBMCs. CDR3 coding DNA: TGTGCCAGCAGCTTAGGCGGGAGGGATTTAGAGACCCAGTACTTC. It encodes CASSLGGRDLETQYF. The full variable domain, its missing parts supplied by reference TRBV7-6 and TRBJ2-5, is GAGVSQSPRYKVTKRGQDVALRCDPISGHVSLYWYRQALGQGPEFLTYFNYEAQQDKSGLPNDRFSAERPEGSISTLTIQRTEQRDSAMYRCASSLGGRDLETQYFGPGTRLLVL.